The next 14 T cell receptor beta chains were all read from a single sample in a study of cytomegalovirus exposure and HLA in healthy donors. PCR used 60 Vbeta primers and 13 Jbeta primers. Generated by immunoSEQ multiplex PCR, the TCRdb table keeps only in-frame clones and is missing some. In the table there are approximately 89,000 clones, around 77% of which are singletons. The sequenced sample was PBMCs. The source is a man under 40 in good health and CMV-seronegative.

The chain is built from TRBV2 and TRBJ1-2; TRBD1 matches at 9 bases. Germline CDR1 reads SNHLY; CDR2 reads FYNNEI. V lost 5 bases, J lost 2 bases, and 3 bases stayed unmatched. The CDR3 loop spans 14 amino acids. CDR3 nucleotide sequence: TGTGCCAGCAGTAGACAGGGGGTGAACTATGGCTACACCTTC. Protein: CASSRQGVNYGYTF.

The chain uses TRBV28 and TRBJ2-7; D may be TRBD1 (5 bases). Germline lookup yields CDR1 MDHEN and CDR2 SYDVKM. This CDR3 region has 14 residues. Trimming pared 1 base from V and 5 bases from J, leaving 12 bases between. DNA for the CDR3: TGTGCCAGCAGTTTATCCCAGGGTAGGGACGAGCAGTACTTC. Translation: CASSLSQGRDEQYF.

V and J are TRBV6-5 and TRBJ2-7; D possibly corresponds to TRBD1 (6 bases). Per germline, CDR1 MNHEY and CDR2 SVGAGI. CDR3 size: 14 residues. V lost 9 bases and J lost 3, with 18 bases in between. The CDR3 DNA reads TGTGCCAGTTCTGAGAGTACAGGGATCTACGAGCAGTACTTC. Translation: CASSESTGIYEQYF.

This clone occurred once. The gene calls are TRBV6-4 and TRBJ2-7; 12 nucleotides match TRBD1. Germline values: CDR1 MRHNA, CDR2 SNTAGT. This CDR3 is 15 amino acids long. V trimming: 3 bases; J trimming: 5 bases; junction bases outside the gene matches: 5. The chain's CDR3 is CASSEGGQGADEQYF. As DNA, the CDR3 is TGTGCCAGCAGTGAGGGGGGACAGGGGGCCGACGAGCAGTACTTC.

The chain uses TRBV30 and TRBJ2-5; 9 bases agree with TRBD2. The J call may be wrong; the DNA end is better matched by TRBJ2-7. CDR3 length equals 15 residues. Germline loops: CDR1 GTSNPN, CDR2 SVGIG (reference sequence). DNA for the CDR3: TGTGCCTGGAGTGTACGGCGGGGGGGGGATTACGAGCAGTACTTC. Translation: CAWSVRRGGDYEQYF.

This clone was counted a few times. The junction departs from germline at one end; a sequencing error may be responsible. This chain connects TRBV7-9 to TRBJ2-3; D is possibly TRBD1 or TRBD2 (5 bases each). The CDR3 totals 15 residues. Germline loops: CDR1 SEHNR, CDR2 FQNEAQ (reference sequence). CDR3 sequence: CSSSLGGRATDTQYF. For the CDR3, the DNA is TGTTCCAGCAGCTTAGGAGGCAGGGCTACAGATACGCAGTATTTT.

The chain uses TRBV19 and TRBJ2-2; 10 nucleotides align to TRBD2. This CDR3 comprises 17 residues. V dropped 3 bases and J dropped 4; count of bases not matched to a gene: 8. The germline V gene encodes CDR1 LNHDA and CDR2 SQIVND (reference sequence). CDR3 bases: TGTGCCAGTAGTATCGAAGGTAGCGGGAGGTCCACCGGGGAGCTGTTTTTT. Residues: CASSIEGSGRSTGELFF.

The CDR3 sequence: CASSATGGQPQHF. CDR3 bases: TGTGCCAGCAGCGCGACAGGGGGTCAGCCCCAGCATTTT. The chain recombines TRBV6-4 with TRBJ1-5; 9 nucleotides line up with TRBD1. The J segment lost 6 bases and the V segment lost 6 bases, leaving 3 bases of the junction unmatched. The germline V gene has CDR1 MRHNA and CDR2 SNTAGT. This CDR3 region has 13 residues.

CDR3 sequence: CASSISGGPYEQYF. CDR3 nucleotides: TGTGCCAGTAGTATCTCGGGGGGCCCCTACGAGCAGTACTTC. The rearrangement links TRBV19 to TRBJ2-7; D may be TRBD2 (7 bases). The germline gives CDR1 LNHDA, CDR2 SQIVND (reference sequence). Trimming removed 3 bases at V and 2 bases at J, with 11 bases between. CDR3 length: 14 residues.

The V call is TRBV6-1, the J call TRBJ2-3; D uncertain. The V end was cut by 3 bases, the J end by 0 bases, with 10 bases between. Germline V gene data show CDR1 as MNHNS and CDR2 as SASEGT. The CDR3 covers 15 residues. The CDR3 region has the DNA TGTGCCAGCAGTGAGCGAAGAGCTAGCACAGATACGCAGTATTTT. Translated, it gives CASSERRASTDTQYF.

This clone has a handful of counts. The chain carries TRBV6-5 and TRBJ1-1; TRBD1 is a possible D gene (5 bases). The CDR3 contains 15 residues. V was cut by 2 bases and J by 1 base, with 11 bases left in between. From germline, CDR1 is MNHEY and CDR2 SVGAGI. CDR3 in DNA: TGTGCCAGCAGTTACAAGGGGCACAGGAACACTGAAGCTTTCTTT. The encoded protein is CASSYKGHRNTEAFF.

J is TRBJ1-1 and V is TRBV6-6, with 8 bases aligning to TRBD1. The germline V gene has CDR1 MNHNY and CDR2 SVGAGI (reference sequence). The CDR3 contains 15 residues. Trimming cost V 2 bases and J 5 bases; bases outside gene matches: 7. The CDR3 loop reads CASSYETGQGTEAFF. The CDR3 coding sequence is TGTGCCAGCAGTTACGAGACCGGACAGGGTACTGAAGCTTTCTTT.

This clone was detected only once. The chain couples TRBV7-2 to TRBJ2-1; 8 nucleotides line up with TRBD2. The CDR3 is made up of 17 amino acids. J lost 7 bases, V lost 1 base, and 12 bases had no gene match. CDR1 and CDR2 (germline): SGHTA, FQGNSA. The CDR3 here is CASSLGAGRAGRNEQFF. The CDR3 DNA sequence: TGTGCCAGCAGCTTAGGCGCCGGGAGGGCTGGTAGGAATGAGCAGTTCTTC.

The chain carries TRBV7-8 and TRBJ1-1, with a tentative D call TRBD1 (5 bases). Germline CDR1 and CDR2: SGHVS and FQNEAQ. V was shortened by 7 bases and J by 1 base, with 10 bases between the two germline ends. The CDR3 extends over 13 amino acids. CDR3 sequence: CASNNQGNTEAFF. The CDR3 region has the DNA TGTGCCAGCAATAATCAGGGGAACACTGAAGCTTTCTTT.